These 21 T cell receptor beta chains originate from one sample sequenced in a study of early T cells in non-severe SARS-CoV-2 infection. TCRdb re-called the 5' RACE reads through MiXCR, storing one row per CDR3 protein. The sample gives some 67,000 distinct CDR3 sequences, approximately 13% of which show up once; approximately 5.5% is in the top ten. Sequencing input: whole blood. The receptors were sampled from an adult who was a healthcare worker with PCR-confirmed SARS-CoV-2 infection or an uninfected control (not recorded which).

The table lists this clonotype with many counts. This chain connects TRBV7-2 to TRBJ2-2; D may be TRBD1 or TRBD2 (6 bases each). This CDR3 has 17 residues. The germline V gene encodes CDR1 SGHTA and CDR2 FQGNSA. The ends were cut back, 0 bases at V and 3 bases at J, with 14 bases in the middle. CDR3 bases: TGTGCCAGCAGCTTAGCTGAATCGAGGGGGGACACCGGGGAGCTGTTTTTT. It translates to CASSLAESRGDTGELFF. Looking up the rest from reference TRBV7-2 and TRBJ2-2 gives the full variable domain: GAGVSQSPSNKVTEKGKDVELRCDPISGHTALYWYRQSLGQGLEFLIYFQGNSAPDKSGLPSDRFSAERTGGSVSTLTIQRTQQEDSAVYLCASSLAESRGDTGELFFGEGSRLTVL.

This clonotype was counted at least ten times. J is TRBJ2-1 and V is TRBV4-2; tentative D call: TRBD2 (5 bases). Germline loops: CDR1 LGHNA, CDR2 YNFKEQ. The CDR3 runs to 15 residues. The V and J ends lost 0 bases and 7 bases respectively, with 13 bases between them. The CDR3: CASSQEEDAINEQFF. The CDR3 nucleotides read TGTGCCAGCAGCCAAGAGGAGGATGCCATAAATGAGCAGTTCTTC.

Details on this clonotype: This may arise from a read error, as a much more abundant clone is one base away. The V and J genes are TRBV20-1 and TRBJ2-1; 10 bases agree with TRBD1. V shed 2 bases, J shed 5 bases, and the junction held 9 bases outside the gene matches. The CDR3 is 16 amino acids. CDR1 and CDR2 from the germline V gene are DFQATT and SNEGSKA (reference sequence). The CDR3 region is CSARPGTGDTHNEQFF. The CDR3 DNA follows: TGCAGTGCTAGACCCGGGACAGGGGATACCCACAATGAGCAGTTCTTC.

In its sample, this clonotype was seen a few times. V gene TRBV5-1 combines with J gene TRBJ1-1; D unclear. The CDR3 loop spans 13 amino acids. The V gene's germline CDR1 is SGHRS and CDR2 YFSETQ. The germline V and J ends were trimmed by 1 base and 2 bases, with 6 bases remaining between them. CDR3 nucleotides: TGCGCCAGCAGCTTGTTCGGCAACACTGAAGCTTTCTTT. Its protein is CASSLFGNTEAFF. Variable domain in full (rest from reference TRBV5-1 and TRBJ1-1): KAGVTQTPRYLIKTRGQQVTLSCSPISGHRSVSWYQQTPGQGLQFLFEYFSETQRNKGNFPGRFSGRQFSNSRSEMNVSTLELGDSALYLCASSLFGNTEAFFGQGTRLTVV.

This chain uses TRBV28 with TRBJ2-7; D is ambiguous. This CDR3 contains 13 residues. V lost 1 base, J lost 9 bases, and 13 bases lay in between. The germline V gene encodes CDR1 MDHEN and CDR2 SYDVKM. The CDR3 here is CASSLSPPVVQYF. CDR3 DNA: TGTGCCAGCAGTTTATCCCCGCCCGTTGTGCAGTACTTC.

This clonotype has a count of ten or more. The rearrangement links TRBV18 to TRBJ2-3, with 8 bases that match TRBD1. V shed 3 bases and J 0 bases; nucleotides not matched to a gene: 5. Germline lookup yields CDR1 KGHSH and CDR2 LQKENI. The CDR3 covers 16 residues. DNA for the CDR3: TGTGCCAGCTCACCTGACCGGGACAGGAGCACAGATACGCAGTATTTT. Encoded protein: CASSPDRDRSTDTQYF.

This clonotype was counted a few times. The V and J genes are TRBV18 and TRBJ2-5; 8 bases are a match to TRBD2. The V gene's germline CDR1 is KGHSH and CDR2 LQKENI. CDR3 size: 16 residues. V lost 7 bases, J lost 7 bases, and 17 bases stayed unmatched. Here the CDR3 DNA reads TGTGCCAGCTGCTCACCCCATACCCTCCGGGAGGGGACCCAGTACTTC. This sequence encodes CASCSPHTLREGTQYF.

This clonotype was seen a few times. The chain is built from TRBV14 and TRBJ2-3, with no clear D. Trimming took 4 bases from V and 0 from J, leaving 11 bases between them. There are 15 residues in the CDR3. Germline assignment: CDR1 SGHDN and CDR2 FVKESK. This CDR3 reads CASSLRISSTDTQYF. The CDR3 DNA is TGTGCCAGCAGCCTCCGGATATCTAGCACAGATACGCAGTATTTT.

This chain uses TRBV29-1 with TRBJ1-2; D perhaps matches TRBD1 (5 bases). Germline CDR1 SQVTM, CDR2 ANQGSEA. Trimming pared 3 bases from V and 6 bases from J, leaving 8 bases between. The CDR3 is 11 residues long. CDR3 DNA: TGCAGCGTTGACAGGGTAAATGGCTACACCTTC. It yields the protein CSVDRVNGYTF. The full variable domain, its missing parts supplied by reference TRBV29-1 and TRBJ1-2, is SAVISQKPSRDICQRGTSLTIQCQVDSQVTMMFWYRQQPGQSLTLIATANQGSEATYESGFVIDKFPISRPNLTFSTLTVSNMSPEDSSIYLCSVDRVNGYTFGSGTRLTVV.

This clonotype was observed once. The V call is TRBV7-2, the J call TRBJ2-7; 10 bases line up with TRBD2. J gave up 5 bases and V 0 bases, and 4 bases lay outside the gene matches. The germline V gene has CDR1 SGHTA and CDR2 FQGNSA. The CDR3 extends over 15 amino acids. CDR3 sequence reads: CASSLASSGRDEQYF. The DNA of the CDR3 is TGTGCCAGCAGCTTAGCTTCCAGCGGGAGGGACGAGCAGTACTTC. Variable domain in full (rest from reference TRBV7-2 and TRBJ2-7): GAGVSQSPSNKVTEKGKDVELRCDPISGHTALYWYRQSLGQGLEFLIYFQGNSAPDKSGLPSDRFSAERTGGSVSTLTIQRTQQEDSAVYLCASSLASSGRDEQYFGPGTRLTVT.

V usage is TRBV5-1 and J usage is TRBJ2-1; 10 nucleotides line up with TRBD2. Unmatched junction bases numbered 6, after V lost 4 bases and J lost 5 bases. The CDR3 totals 15 residues. Germline-derived CDR1 and CDR2 are SGHRS and YFSETQ. CDR3 nucleotides: TGCGCCAGCAGCCGTCTAGCGGGGGCCCACAATGAGCAGTTCTTC. This sequence encodes CASSRLAGAHNEQFF.

This chain joins TRBV2 and TRBJ2-7; 8 bases are a match to TRBD2. The CDR3 spans 15 residues. CDR1 and CDR2 from the germline V gene are SNHLY and FYNNEI. J lost 0 bases, V lost 6 bases, and 7 bases had no gene match. CDR3 sequence: CASSRGGTFSYEQYF. CDR3 DNA: TGTGCCAGCAGCCGCGGGGGGACCTTCTCCTACGAGCAGTACTTC.

This sequence joins TRBV6-5 and TRBJ2-7; 10 bases align to TRBD2. This CDR3 contains 15 residues. Trimming removed 5 bases from V and 1 base from J; junction bases left unmatched: 5. Germline V gene sequence: CDR1 MNHEY, CDR2 SVGAGI. This CDR3 reads CASSRSGGASYEQYF. The CDR3 bases are TGTGCCAGCAGTAGAAGCGGGGGGGCTTCCTACGAGCAGTACTTC.

This rearrangement joins TRBV5-4 to TRBJ2-3; 8 bases fit TRBD2. The junction had 5 bases not matched to a gene; V was cut back by 1 base and J by 1 base. Germline V gives CDR1 SGHNT, CDR2 YYREEE (reference sequence). The CDR3 spans 16 residues. The CDR3 DNA is TGTGCCAGCAGCTTGTTCGGGAGGGGAGGCACAGATACGCAGTATTTT. Translating gives CASSLFGRGGTDTQYF.

The genes are TRBV12-3 or TRBV12-4 and TRBJ1-1; TRBD1 matches at 9 bases. The length of the CDR3 is 12 residues. V was pared by 5 bases and J by 11 bases, with 6 bases of the junction left unmatched. The CDR3 nucleotides read TGTGCCAGCAGTCCCAGGACAGGGGATGCTTTCTTT. Its translation is CASSPRTGDAFF.

The DNA of the CDR3 is TGTGCCAGCAGCTCAGTTGACGATACGCAGTATTTT. This codes for CASSSVDDTQYF. This chain connects TRBV7-2 to TRBJ2-3; D ambiguous. Germline CDR1 SGHTA, CDR2 FQGNSA. The CDR3 runs 12 residues. V lost 4 bases and J lost 6, with 8 bases in between.

The J gene is TRBJ2-7, the V gene TRBV7-9; tentative D call: TRBD2 (7 bases). V lost 4 bases and J lost 5, with 12 bases in between. The CDR3 contains 13 residues. Per germline, CDR1 SEHNR and CDR2 FQNEAQ (reference sequence). The CDR3 here is CASSYGGLNEQYF. The CDR3 DNA reads TGTGCCAGCAGCTACGGGGGGCTAAACGAGCAGTACTTC.

This clonotype was counted ten times or more. J is TRBJ1-5 and V is TRBV2, with D hard to call. The CDR3 spans 12 residues. The V gene's germline CDR1 is SNHLY and CDR2 FYNNEI. Trimming took off 3 bases at V and 9 bases at J, with 9 bases between the two ends. DNA of the CDR3: TGTGCCAGCAGTGATAACAGCCGGCCCCAGCATTTT. Its protein is CASSDNSRPQHF.

This clonotype has a count of ten or more. V is TRBV7-2 and J is TRBJ2-1; D unclear. With 0 bases removed from V and 3 bases from J, the gap between germline ends came to 6 bases. The CDR3 totals 14 residues. In germline, CDR1 is SGHTA, CDR2 FQGNSA. DNA of the CDR3: TGTGCCAGCAGCTTAGCGAGTTTCTACAATGAGCAGTTCTTC. It codes for CASSLASFYNEQFF.

The table lists this clonotype with many counts. The gene calls are TRBV6-2 or TRBV6-3 and TRBJ2-1; 15 bases are a match to TRBD2. Germline CDR1 MNHEY, CDR2 SVGEGT. This CDR3 spans 18 amino acids. After removal of 7 bases from V and 4 bases from J, the junction contained 11 bases not matched to a gene. The DNA of the CDR3 is TGTGCCAGCACCCAAGGGGGACTAGCGGGAGGAGGATACAATGAGCAGTTCTTC. It encodes CASTQGGLAGGGYNEQFF.

As regards this clonotype: Just one base apart from a much larger clone, this may be a read error. The rearrangement joins TRBV19 to TRBJ2-3; tentatively, D is TRBD1 (6 bases). Germline CDR1 and CDR2: LNHDA and SQIVND (reference sequence). The V end was cut by 5 bases, the J end by 6 bases, with 18 bases between. The CDR3 covers 15 residues. The CDR3 here is CASSSAVGASDTQYF. CDR3 DNA sequence: TGTGCCAGTAGTTCGGCCGTGGGGGCCAGCGATACGCAGTATTTT.